The clone carrying this TCR beta chain showed up just a few times. The antigen remains unidentified. This specimen comes from a study of T-cell memory formation after mild COVID-19. Overall study: Across donors, TCR clusters were largely donor specific.

Germline V lookup: CDR1 SGHVS, CDR2 FQNEAQ. The CDR3 contains 12 residues. V lost 8 bases to trimming and J lost 1 base, with 8 bases between them. Study conclusions and caveats: Nothing showed for sure that second-wave clones peaking on day 37 were SARS-CoV-2 specific. Researchers found some responding clones in pre-infection memory, a sign that cross-reactive memory joined.

Researchers used 5'RACE with constant-segment primers to make TCR alpha and TCR beta cDNA libraries that carry sample barcodes and UMIs. Each CDR3 protein gets one entry after TCRdb re-called the 5' RACE reads with MiXCR. The repertoire holds more than 400,000 distinct CDR3 sequences, with around a sixth as singletons. Sequencing used PBMCs or a T cell subset sorted from them (not recorded which). The TCR originated in an adult woman who had mild COVID-19 (a few samples of this study predate the infection). Cell type and time point are not known. The chain has TRBV7-8 and TRBJ2-5, with no clear D. The CDR3 region is CASVPSQETQYF. For the CDR3, the DNA is TGTGCCAGCGTCCCCAGCCAAGAGACCCAGTACTTC.